This T cell receptor (beta chain) was recovered during a study of vaccination and CD4 T cells after COVID-19. Study-wide points: A median 86.3% of convalescent patients' SARS-CoV-2-reactive clones emerged only after vaccination.

Germline assignment: CDR1 LNHDA and CDR2 SQIVND (reference sequence). Trimming pared 3 bases from V and 1 base from J, leaving 6 bases between. This CDR3 comprises 13 residues. Oncomine TCR Beta short-read sequencing was applied to DNA from cultured CD4+ T cells. TCRdb recomputed calls from the PCR reads with MiXCR, one row per CDR3 protein. Of 13,000 or so distinct CDR3 sequences in the sample, roughly 40% were seen once. About this clonotype itself: The antigen remains undetermined.

Treatment specified: approximately nine-day PBMC culture with coronavirus spike peptide pools or control peptides (ViraFEST assay). Material for sequencing was CD4+ T cells from blood, cultured in vitro. This sequence joins TRBV19 and TRBJ1-1, with a possible D match to TRBD1 (5 bases). The TCR comes from a human donor who had recovered from COVID-19. The CDR3 spells CASSIDRNTEAFF. The CDR3 DNA is TGTGCCAGTAGTATTGACAGGAACACTGAAGCTTTCTTT.